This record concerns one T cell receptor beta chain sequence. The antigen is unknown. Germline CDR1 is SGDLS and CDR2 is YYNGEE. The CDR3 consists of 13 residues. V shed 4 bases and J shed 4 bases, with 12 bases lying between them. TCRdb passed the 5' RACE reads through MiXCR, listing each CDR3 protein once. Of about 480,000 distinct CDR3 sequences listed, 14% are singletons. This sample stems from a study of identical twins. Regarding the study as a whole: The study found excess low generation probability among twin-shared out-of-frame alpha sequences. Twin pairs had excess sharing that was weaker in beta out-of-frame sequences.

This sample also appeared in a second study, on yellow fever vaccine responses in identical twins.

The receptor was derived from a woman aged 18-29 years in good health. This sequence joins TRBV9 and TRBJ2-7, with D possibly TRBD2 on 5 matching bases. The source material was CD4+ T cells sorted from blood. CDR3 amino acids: CASSPAPGYEQYF. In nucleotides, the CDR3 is TGTGCCAGCAGCCCCGCCCCGGGGTACGAGCAGTACTTC.